The 13 T cell receptor beta chains reported below all come from one sample, sequenced in a study of cytomegalovirus exposure and HLA in healthy donors. Sequenced by immunoSEQ multiplex PCR; TCRdb stores in-frame clones only, minus some. Of more than 80,000 clones in the sample, roughly 90% were seen once. Sample: PBMCs. These receptors originate from a woman younger than 30 in good health and CMV-seropositive.

The rearrangement uses TRBV14 and TRBJ2-3, with D possibly being TRBD2 (5 bases). Germline V gene sequence: CDR1 SGHDN, CDR2 FVKESK. Trimming took off 0 bases at V and 14 bases at J, with 21 bases between the two ends. CDR3 length equals 15 residues. The CDR3 DNA follows: TGTGCCAGCAGCCAAGAGGGGAGACCCGGGTTACTGGGGTATTTT. As protein: CASSQEGRPGLLGYF.

This clone was counted between two and nine times. The chain recombines TRBV2 with TRBJ2-1, with 8 bases identical to TRBD1. The CDR3 totals 14 residues. CDR1 is SNHLY and CDR2 is FYNNEI in the germline V gene. Germline trimming cut 3 bases from V and 9 bases from J; bases unmatched to any gene: 7. The CDR3 protein is CASSDRSGGFEQFF. CDR3 in DNA: TGTGCCAGCAGTGATCGATCAGGGGGCTTTGAGCAGTTCTTC.

This clone was found once. The gene calls are TRBV6-1 and TRBJ2-7; 8 nucleotides align to TRBD1. The CDR3 runs 14 residues. Germline V gene sequence: CDR1 MNHNS, CDR2 SASEGT. Trimming at V came to 1 base and at J to 4 bases, leaving 3 bases not matched to a gene. The CDR3 reads CASSEVGTGYEQYF. CDR3 DNA sequence: TGTGCCAGCAGTGAAGTCGGGACAGGTTACGAGCAGTACTTC.

CDR3 residues: CASSSTRVANYGYTF. DNA of the CDR3: TGTGCCAGCAGCTCGACCCGGGTGGCTAACTATGGCTACACCTTC. This chain connects TRBV7-8 to TRBJ1-2; no firm D call. The CDR3 is 15 residues long. Trimming stripped 4 bases from V and 0 bases from J, with 12 bases between. Germline V gene lookup returns CDR1 SGHVS and CDR2 FQNEAQ.

The sample holds one count of this clone. This chain connects TRBV5-1 to TRBJ1-5; D is ambiguous. Trimming removed 1 base from V and 6 bases from J, with 5 bases in between. Germline-derived CDR1 and CDR2 are SGHRS and YFSETQ. The CDR3 covers 12 residues. CDR3 residues: CASSLTGQPQHF. In nucleotides, the CDR3 is TGCGCCAGCAGCTTGACGGGTCAGCCCCAGCATTTT.

The V gene is TRBV7-8, the J gene TRBJ2-1; D ambiguous. Germline CDR1 and CDR2: SGHVS and FQNEAQ. Trimming shortened V by 3 bases and J by 4 bases, and 10 bases separated the two germline ends. The CDR3 is made up of 14 amino acids. The CDR3, as DNA: TGTGCCAGCAGCTTGCGTTCCCTATACAATGAGCAGTTCTTC. Encoded protein: CASSLRSLYNEQFF.

The rearrangement joins TRBV10-3 to TRBJ2-5, with TRBD1 identical over 10 bases. The CDR3 totals 21 residues. With V trimmed by 4 bases and J by 1 base, 21 bases remained unmatched. Germline V lookup: CDR1 ENHRY, CDR2 SYGVKD. The CDR3 region has the DNA TGTGCCATCAGTGGCTCTCCGAGGGGACAGGGGTCGGGAAGCCTCCAAGAGACCCAGTACTTC. It translates to CAISGSPRGQGSGSLQETQYF.

This clone was picked up one time. The chain couples TRBV6-5 to TRBJ2-5, with 9 bases fitting TRBD2. Trimming cost V 4 bases and J 5 bases; bases outside gene matches: 8. CDR3 length equals 15 residues. Germline assignment: CDR1 MNHEY and CDR2 SVGAGI. CDR3: CASSSLAGGPETQYF. The CDR3 bases are TGTGCCAGCAGTTCCCTGGCGGGGGGGCCGGAGACCCAGTACTTC.

This clone was counted between two and nine times. This rearrangement joins TRBV2 to TRBJ1-2; 8 bases agree with TRBD1. The CDR3 extends over 14 amino acids. The germline V gene encodes CDR1 SNHLY and CDR2 FYNNEI. V lost 7 bases and J lost 2; bases outside the gene matches: 6. As DNA, the CDR3 is TGTGCCAGCACGACCCGGACAGGGAACTATGGCTACACCTTC. Amino acids: CASTTRTGNYGYTF.

This clone appeared once. The V and J genes are TRBV29-1 and TRBJ1-1; D is perhaps TRBD1 (5 bases). Germline lookup yields CDR1 SQVTM and CDR2 ANQGSEA. This CDR3 region has 14 residues. Trimming took off 4 bases at V and 6 bases at J, with 18 bases between the two ends. The CDR3 reads CSVGGGRAEAEAFF. Here the CDR3 DNA reads TGCAGCGTTGGGGGAGGCAGGGCGGAGGCTGAAGCTTTCTTT.

This clone was observed a handful of times. The chain is built from TRBV11-2 and TRBJ2-7, with D possibly matching TRBD1 (6 bases). Deletions cut 1 base from V and 3 bases from J, with 10 bases between. This CDR3 has 14 residues. Germline CDR1 reads SGHAT; CDR2 reads FQNNGV. As DNA, the CDR3 is TGTGCCAGCAGCTTAGCAGGGGCGCTCTACGAGCAGTACGTC. This translates into CASSLAGALYEQYV.

The V and J genes are TRBV19 and TRBJ2-2; 8 bases match TRBD1. This CDR3 is 16 amino acids long. J gave up 4 bases and V 3 bases, and 7 bases lay outside the gene matches. Germline lookup yields CDR1 LNHDA and CDR2 SQIVND (reference sequence). CDR3 sequence reads: CASSIGTGLGTGELFF. In DNA form, the CDR3 reads TGTGCCAGTAGTATCGGGACAGGCCTTGGCACCGGGGAGCTGTTTTTT.

The V gene is TRBV27, the J gene TRBJ1-6; D call uncertain. Trimming took off 5 bases at V and 7 bases at J, with 21 bases between the two ends. The CDR3 covers 17 residues. Germline V gene data show CDR1 as MNHEY and CDR2 as SMNVEV (reference sequence). CDR3 sequence (DNA): TGTGCCAGCAGTCCCGGCGGAGTCGGGAGAGGGAATTCACCCCTCCACTTT. This gives the protein CASSPGGVGRGNSPLHF.